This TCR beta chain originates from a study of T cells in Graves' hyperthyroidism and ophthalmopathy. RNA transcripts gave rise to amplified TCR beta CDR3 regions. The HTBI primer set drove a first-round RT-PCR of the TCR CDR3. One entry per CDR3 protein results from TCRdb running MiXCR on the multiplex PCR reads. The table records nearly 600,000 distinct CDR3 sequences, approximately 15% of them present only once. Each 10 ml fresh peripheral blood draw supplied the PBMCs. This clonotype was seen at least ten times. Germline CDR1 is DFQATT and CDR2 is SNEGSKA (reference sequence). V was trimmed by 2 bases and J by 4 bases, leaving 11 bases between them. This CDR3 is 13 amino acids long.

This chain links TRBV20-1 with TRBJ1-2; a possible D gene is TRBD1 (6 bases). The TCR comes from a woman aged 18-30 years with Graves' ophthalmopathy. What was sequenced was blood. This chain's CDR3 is CSARRGGSYGYTF. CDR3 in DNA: TGCAGTGCTAGAAGAGGGGGGAGCTATGGCTACACCTTC.